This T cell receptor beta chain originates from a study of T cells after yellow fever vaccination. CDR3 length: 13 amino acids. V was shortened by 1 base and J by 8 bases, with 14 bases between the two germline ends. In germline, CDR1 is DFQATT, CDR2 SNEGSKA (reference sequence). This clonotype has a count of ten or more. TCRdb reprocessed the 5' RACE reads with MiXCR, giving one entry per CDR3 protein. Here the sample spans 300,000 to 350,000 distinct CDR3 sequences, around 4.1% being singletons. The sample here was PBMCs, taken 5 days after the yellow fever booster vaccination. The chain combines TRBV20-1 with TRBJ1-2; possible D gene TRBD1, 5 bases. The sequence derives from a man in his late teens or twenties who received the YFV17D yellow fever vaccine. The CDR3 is CSARVGTGSGYTF. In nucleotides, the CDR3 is TGCAGTGCTAGAGTCGGTACAGGTTCCGGCTACACCTTC.